These T cell receptor beta chains were read from a single sample in a study of blood T cell repertoires in COVID-19. Using immunoSEQ multiplex PCR, the repertoire was profiled, and TCRdb retains in-frame clones only, with some absent. The sample consists of a few hundred thousand clones, roughly four fifths of them appearing once. The specimen was PBMCs or T cells enriched from blood (not recorded which). These receptors were obtained from a woman in her fifties or sixties who had recovered from COVID-19. The CDR3 runs from the conserved cysteine through the conserved F or W. The D gene is left open where the match is weak. Not every row has a clone size; where given, it reads once, few, many or a size class.

v_call	j_call	clone_size	d_call	cdr3_aa	cdr3_nt
TRBV27	TRBJ2-1	.	TRBD2	CASRQTGLAGGSNEQFF	TGTGCCAGCAGACAAACCGGACTAGCGGGAGGGAGCAATGAGCAGTTCTTC
TRBV15	TRBJ1-5	.	.	CATSRDQLVNQPQHF	TGTGCCACCAGCAGAGACCAACTAGTGAATCAGCCCCAGCATTTT
TRBV5-5	TRBJ1-2	few	TRBD1	CASSLSDRGYGYTF	TGTGCCAGCAGCTTGTCGGACAGGGGCTATGGCTACACCTTC
TRBV7-2	TRBJ1-2	.	TRBD1	CASTKGQLVGGYTF	TGTGCCAGCACCAAGGGACAGCTAGTAGGGGGCTACACCTTC
TRBV30	TRBJ1-2	.	TRBD1	CAWKASDRVMGGYTF	TGTGCCTGGAAAGCCTCAGACAGGGTAATGGGTGGCTACACCTTC
TRBV7-3	TRBJ2-1	.	.	CASSLNGGDEQFF	TGTGCCAGCAGCTTAAATGGGGGCGATGAGCAGTTCTTC
TRBV11-3	TRBJ2-1	.	.	CASSSRRTANEQFF	TGTGCCAGCAGCTCACGTCGGACAGCTAATGAGCAGTTCTTC
TRBV9	TRBJ1-6	.	TRBD1	CASSPGQGDVTLHF	TGTGCCAGCAGCCCTGGACAGGGGGACGTCACCCTCCACTTT
TRBV19	TRBJ2-1	.	TRBD1	CASSMRGPRFSLFIHDEQFF	TGTGCCAGTAGTATGAGGGGGCCCCGGTTTAGTCTCTTTATACACGATGAGCAGTTCTTC
TRBV5-6	TRBJ2-7	.	.	CASRISSIRHEQYF	TGTGCCAGCAGAATCTCTAGTATAAGGCACGAGCAGTACTTC
TRBV6-5	TRBJ1-1	once	.	CASSQQGGTEAFF	TGTGCCAGCAGTCAACAGGGTGGCACTGAAGCTTTCTTT
TRBV6-2/TRBV6-3	TRBJ2-7	.	TRBD1	CASSYSPQGSSYEQYF	TGTGCCAGCAGTTACTCGCCACAGGGGTCCAGCTACGAGCAGTACTTC
TRBV7-3	TRBJ1-1	.	TRBD1	CASSSAHRGEAFF	TGTGCCAGCAGCTCAGCCCACAGGGGGGAAGCTTTCTTT
TRBV5-1	TRBJ2-2	.	TRBD1	CASSWTGKNTGELFF	TGCGCCAGCAGTTGGACAGGGAAGAACACCGGGGAGCTGTTTTTT
TRBV6-2/TRBV6-3	TRBJ1-1	.	.	CASSYSTVAEAFF	TGTGCCAGCAGTTACTCGACAGTGGCTGAAGCTTTCTTT
TRBV4-2	TRBJ2-7	.	TRBD2	CASSLGGATGLAPREQYF	TGTGCCAGCAGCCTCGGGGGCGCAACCGGACTAGCGCCGCGGGAGCAGTACTTC
TRBV25-1	TRBJ2-2	.	.	CARDPTLGVSGELFF	TGTGCCAGGGACCCAACTCTCGGGGTGTCCGGGGAGCTGTTTTTT
TRBV7-2	TRBJ1-2	.	TRBD1	CASSLPTRAGGAYGYTF	TGTGCCAGCAGCCTCCCCACGAGGGCAGGGGGCGCTTATGGCTACACCTTC
TRBV6-1	TRBJ2-3	.	TRBD1	CASSEAGTGLDTQYF	TGTGCCAGCAGTGAAGCCGGGACAGGGCTGGATACGCAGTATTTT
TRBV5-6	TRBJ2-7	.	TRBD1	CASSSPGQGRYEQYF	TGTGCCAGCAGTTCTCCTGGACAGGGTCGGTACGAGCAGTACTTC
TRBV18	TRBJ1-5	.	.	CASSPRGGNEPQHF	TGTGCCAGCTCACCGAGGGGGGGGAATGAGCCCCAGCATTTT
TRBV30	TRBJ2-6	.	.	CASSISGANVLTF	TGTGCCTCCTCTATCTCTGGGGCCAACGTCCTGACTTTC
TRBV9	TRBJ1-5	few	TRBD1	CASSPDRDSDNSNQPQHF	TGTGCCAGCAGCCCCGACCGGGACAGCGACAATAGCAATCAGCCCCAGCATTTT
TRBV12-3/TRBV12-4	TRBJ1-5	.	TRBD1	CASSWTGARPQHF	TGTGCCAGCAGTTGGACAGGGGCGAGGCCCCAGCATTTT
TRBV19	TRBJ2-3	.	.	CASSITVGPRGTDTQYF	TGTGCCAGTAGTATAACGGTAGGCCCCAGAGGCACGGATACGCAGTATTTT
TRBV7-9	TRBJ2-1	.	.	CASSSEGDEQFF	TGTGCCAGCAGCTCCGAGGGGGATGAGCAGTTCTTC
TRBV27	TRBJ1-1	.	TRBD1	CASSPWAGTGDVRAFF	TGTGCCAGCAGTCCCTGGGCCGGGACAGGGGACGTTCGAGCTTTCTTT
TRBV4-3	TRBJ2-2	.	TRBD2	CASSQLAGGYTGELFF	TGCGCCAGCAGCCAACTAGCGGGGGGATACACCGGGGAGCTGTTTTTT
TRBV5-1	TRBJ2-1	.	TRBD2	CASSKTSGALYNEQFF	TGCGCCAGCAGCAAGACTAGCGGCGCCCTTTACAATGAGCAGTTCTTC
TRBV5-1	TRBJ1-2	.	.	CASSLAKSDYGYTF	TGCGCCAGCAGCTTGGCAAAGAGTGACTATGGCTACACCTTC
TRBV4-2	TRBJ1-5	.	.	CASSQEPDQPQHF	TGTGCCAGCAGCCAAGAACCAGATCAGCCCCAGCATTTT
TRBV18	TRBJ2-7	.	TRBD1	CASSPTGQGAYEQYF	TGTGCCAGCTCACCGACCGGACAGGGGGCGTACGAGCAGTACTTC
TRBV11-2	TRBJ2-3	.	.	CASSLGASTDTQYF	TGTGCCAGCAGCTTAGGGGCTTCCACAGATACGCAGTATTTT
TRBV6-1	TRBJ2-2	.	TRBD2	CASSETSGGNGELFF	TGTGCCAGCAGTGAAACCTCGGGGGGAAACGGGGAGCTGTTTTTT
TRBV4-1	TRBJ2-7	.	.	CASSQGEQGPYEQYF	TGCGCCAGCAGCCAGGGAGAACAGGGACCCTACGAGCAGTACTTC
TRBV5-1	TRBJ1-1	few	TRBD1	CASSGRTGNTEAFF	TGCGCCAGCAGCGGACGGACAGGGAACACTGAAGCTTTCTTT
TRBV4-3	TRBJ2-4	.	TRBD2	CASSQVSGTAKNIQYF	TGCGCCAGCAGCCAAGTCAGCGGGACAGCCAAAAACATTCAGTACTTC
TRBV3-1/TRBV3-2	TRBJ1-1	.	.	CASSQPTGSEAFF	TGTGCCAGCAGCCAACCCACAGGGTCTGAAGCTTTCTTT
TRBV5-4	TRBJ2-5	once	.	CASSLDNQETQYF	TGTGCCAGCAGCTTGGACAACCAAGAGACCCAGTACTTC
TRBV5-1	TRBJ1-2	.	.	CASSLAERYGYTF	TGCGCCAGCAGCTTGGCCGAGAGGTATGGCTACACCTTC
TRBV7-2	TRBJ1-6	.	TRBD1	CASSLGGTANSPLHF	TGTGCCAGCAGCTTAGGGGGGACAGCGAATTCACCCCTCCACTTT
TRBV5-1	TRBJ1-4	few	.	CASSLAGGRGGEKLFF	TGCGCCAGCAGCTTGGCCGGGGGGCGAGGTGGGGAAAAACTGTTTTTT